In this sample, the clone carrying this T cell receptor beta chain turned up once. In the authors' workflow: Amplification of reference gene primers provided the estimated nucleated cell counts. Libraries were prepared by immunoSEQ multiplex PCR; TCRdb keeps only in-frame clonotypes and omits some of them. V, J and clone size are those of that table, while D and trimming were read from the DNA. This table holds 140,000 to 150,000 clones, roughly nine tenths found once. The data stem from a study of blood T cell repertoires in COVID-19. As for the study in general: The United States, Italy and Spain were the sources of the acute and convalescent COVID-19 samples. Sources were T cells, B-cell-depleted T cells, or PBMCs; the material itself was cDNA or gDNA.

Trimming stripped 4 bases from V and 11 bases from J, with 17 bases between. The CDR3 has 13 residues. Germline loops: CDR1 ENHRY, CDR2 SYGVKD. The clonotype originates from a woman aged 55-69 years with active COVID-19. The material sequenced was peripheral blood. The chain has TRBV10-3 and TRBJ1-1; D uncertain. CDR3 amino acids: CAISGETTSSAFF. DNA of the CDR3: TGTGCCATCAGTGGGGAGACGACGTCGTCGGCTTTCTTT.